This T cell receptor beta chain was captured in a study of control samples from healthy donors and cancer patients. The CDR3 is 18 amino acids. With 6 bases removed from V and 2 bases from J, the gap between germline ends came to 24 bases. The V gene's germline CDR1 is ENHRY and CDR2 SYGVKD. TCRdb keeps only in-frame clones here, not all; method: immunoSEQ multiplex PCR. The sample consists of roughly 170,000 clones, 80% to 95% of them appearing once. This clone was seen only once. The TCR comes from a man aged 18 to 29 in good health. The material sequenced was blood. This rearrangement joins TRBV10-3 to TRBJ2-3; no firm D call. The CDR3 DNA reads TGTGCCATCAGGGATCCTAATTGGCGAACGGTTGACACAGATACGCAGTATTTT. Protein product: CAIRDPNWRTVDTDTQYF.